The present entry profiles one T cell receptor beta chain with its context. The target antigen is unknown. This record belongs to a study of lymphopenia after photon versus proton radiotherapy. Points from the study as a whole: Oligoclonal CD8+ Temra expansion after nadir drove photon patients' diversity drop. Only patients who died were analyzed for survival; proton advantage is unproven. Under photons, naive T cells and diversity fell while effector/memory populations rose.

V lost 8 bases and J lost 0, with 10 bases in between. Germline CDR1 and CDR2: MNHEY and SMNVEV (reference sequence). The CDR3 runs 14 residues. Method: immunoSEQ multiplex PCR; TCRdb's copy keeps in-frame clones and lacks some. The repertoire includes around 66,000 clones, about 86% of them detected once, and approximately 2.4% sits in the top ten. The sequence came from a man aged 35-49 years with gastric cancer. The sequences come from peripheral blood, collected from a patient treated with photon-based radiotherapy. The rearrangement joins TRBV27 to TRBJ1-4, with D hard to call. The chain's CDR3 is CASGSPSTNEKLFF. In nucleotides, the CDR3 is TGTGCCAGCGGATCCCCATCAACTAATGAAAAACTGTTTTTT.